Listed here are 14 T cell receptor beta chains from one sample, sequenced in a study of CD8 T cells in Susac syndrome. Reverse transcription of roughly 0.5 to 1 ug RNA was carried out with random hexamers. TCRdb re-called the immunoSEQ multiplex PCR reads through MiXCR, storing one row per CDR3 protein. The data show 150,000 to 200,000 distinct CDR3 sequences, approximately 95% seen once. Specimen: CD4+ T cells from PBMCs. These receptors originate from a human donor with multiple sclerosis.

This sequence joins TRBV5-1 and TRBJ1-5, with 8 bases aligning to TRBD1. Germline V CDR1 and CDR2: SGHRS, YFSETQ. The junction had 4 bases not matched to a gene; V was cut back by 5 bases and J by 0 bases. The CDR3 extends over 15 amino acids. The CDR3 DNA is TGCGCCAGCAGGGCCGGGACAGGTAGCAATCAGCCCCAGCATTTT. Translation gives CASRAGTGSNQPQHF.

V is TRBV25-1 and J is TRBJ2-2; unclear D gene. The V gene's germline CDR1 is MGHDK and CDR2 SYGVNS. V shed 3 bases and J shed 1 base, with 12 bases lying between them. The CDR3 is 16 residues long. CDR3 residues: CASSDTTGMNTGELFF. The CDR3 DNA reads TGTGCCAGCAGTGATACAACGGGTATGAACACCGGGGAGCTGTTTTTT.

This clonotype has only one observation. This chain connects TRBV7-2 to TRBJ2-3; D gene ambiguous. CDR3 length: 11 residues. V lost 5 bases, J lost 6 bases, and 6 bases lay in between. Germline CDR1 reads SGHTA; CDR2 reads FQGNSA. CDR3 sequence: CASSPWDTQYF. The DNA for the CDR3 is TGTGCCAGCAGCCCCTGGGATACGCAGTATTTT.

This chain joins TRBV11-1 and TRBJ1-1; 9 nucleotides align to TRBD1. This CDR3 has 13 amino acids. The trim removed 8 bases at V and 7 bases at J, leaving 8 bases unmatched. Germline V gives CDR1 SGHAT, CDR2 FQDESV (reference sequence). Here the CDR3 DNA reads TGTGCCAGCGCCCTGACAGGGGGAGGTGAAGCTTTCTTT. Translating it yields CASALTGGGEAFF.

The V call is TRBV11-2, the J call TRBJ2-5; a weak D match, TRBD2 (6 bases). The CDR3 contains 15 residues. CDR1 is SGHAT and CDR2 is FQNNGV in the germline V gene. The ends were cut back, 5 bases at V and 5 bases at J, with 18 bases in the middle. The CDR3 region has the DNA TGTGCCAGCAGCGCGGGACTTCCCGTGGGGGAGACCCAGTACTTC. Translating it yields CASSAGLPVGETQYF.

In nucleotides, the CDR3 is TGCGCCAGCAGCTTTGTAGGAATCGGCACTGAAGCTTTCTTT. Translation gives CASSFVGIGTEAFF. This rearrangement joins TRBV5-1 to TRBJ1-1; no clear D gene. Germline V gene lookup returns CDR1 SGHRS and CDR2 YFSETQ. This CDR3 is 14 amino acids long. Trimming left V 2 bases short and J 4 bases short, with 12 bases between.

In its sample, this clonotype was seen once. The V call is TRBV7-9, the J call TRBJ2-2; perhaps TRBD2 as D (6 bases). Germline assignment: CDR1 SEHNR and CDR2 FQNEAQ (reference sequence). The CDR3 sequence is 14 residues long. The V and J ends lost 3 bases and 5 bases respectively, with 10 bases between them. This CDR3 is CASSFLSGTGELFF. CDR3 DNA: TGTGCCAGCAGCTTTTTGAGCGGGACCGGGGAGCTGTTTTTT.

This chain uses TRBV4-2 with TRBJ2-5; tentatively, D is TRBD1 or TRBD2 (5 bases each). The CDR3 covers 16 residues. V gave up 4 bases and J gave up 5 bases, with 20 bases separating them. Germline CDR1 reads LGHNA; CDR2 reads YNFKEQ. CDR3 loop: CASSLQSGLNRETQYF. CDR3 DNA: TGTGCCAGCAGCCTGCAATCGGGGCTTAACCGCGAGACCCAGTACTTC.

The V and J genes are TRBV15 and TRBJ1-3, with TRBD1 as a possible D gene (5 bases). Germline V gives CDR1 LNHNV, CDR2 YYDKDF (reference sequence). CDR3 length: 12 residues. Trimming shortened V by 11 bases and J by 3 bases, and 11 bases separated the two germline ends. Written as DNA, the CDR3 is TGTGCCTCCGCAGGGAGTGGAAACACCATATATTTT. This codes for CASAGSGNTIYF.

V usage is TRBV20-1 and J usage is TRBJ2-3; TRBD1 matches 11 bases. The CDR3 covers 18 residues. With 4 bases clipped from V and 0 bases from J, the junction kept 12 bases outside the gene matches. Germline-derived CDR1 and CDR2 are DFQATT and SNEGSKA (reference sequence). Here the CDR3 DNA reads TGCAGTGCTACCCGCCGGGACAGGGGGTTTAGGAGCACAGATACGCAGTATTTT. This gives the protein CSATRRDRGFRSTDTQYF.

The chain is built from TRBV6-2 or TRBV6-3 and TRBJ2-5; unclear D gene. Trimming cost V 2 bases and J 0 bases, with 4 bases left between them. The germline CDR1 and CDR2 sequences are MNHEY and SVGEGT. The CDR3 contains 13 residues. The CDR3 bases are TGTGCCAGCAGTTACCAGTACCAAGAGACCCAGTACTTC. Residues: CASSYQYQETQYF.

V gene TRBV27 combines with J gene TRBJ1-2; 10 nucleotides match TRBD1. Per germline, CDR1 MNHEY and CDR2 SMNVEV (reference sequence). V was clipped by 6 bases and J by 3 bases; unmatched bases: 7. This CDR3 is 15 amino acids long. CDR3 in amino acids: CASSPRQGAYYGYTF. The CDR3 region has the DNA TGTGCCAGCAGCCCTCGACAGGGGGCTTACTATGGCTACACCTTC.

This CDR3 reads CASSLVGDVTDTQYF. Written as DNA, the CDR3 is TGTGCCAGCAGCTTGGTAGGGGATGTAACAGATACGCAGTATTTT. The genes are TRBV5-4 and TRBJ2-3; weak D call: TRBD1 (5 bases). V lost 0 bases and J 3 bases, leaving 11 bases between the germline ends. This CDR3 has 15 amino acids. In germline, CDR1 is SGHNT, CDR2 YYREEE (reference sequence).

The gene calls are TRBV5-1 and TRBJ2-5; 8 nucleotides align to TRBD2. The CDR3 is made up of 14 amino acids. Trimming took 2 bases from V and 3 from J; bases not matched to a gene: 3. Germline V gene data show CDR1 as SGHRS and CDR2 as YFSETQ. The CDR3 loop is CASSFPGGEETQYF. CDR3 DNA: TGCGCCAGCAGCTTCCCCGGGGGGGAAGAGACCCAGTACTTC. Complete variable domain (other parts from reference TRBV5-1 and TRBJ2-5): KAGVTQTPRYLIKTRGQQVTLSCSPISGHRSVSWYQQTPGQGLQFLFEYFSETQRNKGNFPGRFSGRQFSNSRSEMNVSTLELGDSALYLCASSFPGGEETQYFGPGTRLLVL.